One and the same sample provided the 10 T cell receptor beta chains below, sequenced in a study of T-cell reconstitution after alpha-beta-depleted transplantation in children. Preparing the TCRbeta library involved the use of unique molecular identifiers. One entry per CDR3 protein, called by TCRdb with MiXCR from the PCR reads. The sample consists of around 530,000 distinct CDR3 sequences, 32% of them appearing once. Source: PBMCs from the stem cell graft donor, taken from the stem cell graft. The source of these receptors is a human donor who donated a stem cell graft to a child with aplastic anemia.

Ten or more counts support this clonotype. V is TRBV29-1 and J is TRBJ2-1; 12 bases agree with TRBD2. The CDR3 sequence is 13 residues long. From germline, CDR1 is SQVTM and CDR2 ANQGSEA. The V and J ends lost 6 bases and 8 bases, in that order; junction bases with no gene match: 5. The CDR3 sequence: CSVEGLAGYEQFF. The CDR3 DNA follows: TGCAGCGTGGAGGGACTAGCGGGCTATGAGCAGTTCTTC.

V is TRBV6-1 and J is TRBJ2-3; D not certain. This CDR3 comprises 13 residues. V was shortened by 6 bases and J by 4 bases, with 11 bases between the two germline ends. Germline CDR1 is MNHNS and CDR2 is SASEGT. The CDR3, as DNA: TGTGCCAGCAGCGAACTACAAGCAGATACGCAGTATTTT. It is translated as CASSELQADTQYF.

This clonotype occurred a few times. V and J are TRBV7-2 and TRBJ2-5; D may correspond to TRBD1 or TRBD2 (5 bases each). CDR1 and CDR2 (germline): SGHTA, FQGNSA. The CDR3 length is 17 residues. The V end was cut by 1 base, the J end by 9 bases, with 24 bases between. Here the CDR3 DNA reads TGTGCCAGCAGCTTAGGCACCCGACCCGGGACCAATAGGCCCCAGTACTTC. This sequence encodes CASSLGTRPGTNRPQYF.

This clonotype appeared a few times. The chain combines TRBV9 with TRBJ1-6, with D tentatively TRBD1 (5 bases). Trimming pared 3 bases from V and 10 bases from J, leaving 20 bases between. The length of the CDR3 is 16 residues. Germline V gene lookup returns CDR1 SGDLS and CDR2 YYNGEE. The CDR3 region is CASSEGSGPGGSPLHF. CDR3 in DNA: TGTGCCAGCAGCGAGGGGTCCGGGCCGGGTGGATCACCCCTCCACTTT.

The V call is TRBV6-4, the J call TRBJ2-1; D is possibly TRBD2 (5 bases). This CDR3 has 13 amino acids. The V end lost 5 bases, the J end lost 5 bases, and 10 bases lay between the germline ends. CDR1 and CDR2 (germline): MRHNA, SNTAGT. Written as DNA, the CDR3 is TGTGCCAGCAGTTATACTAGGAACAATGAGCAGTTCTTC. It specifies CASSYTRNNEQFF.

V usage is TRBV12-3 or TRBV12-4 and J usage is TRBJ2-5; 7 nucleotides agree with TRBD2. The CDR3 consists of 14 residues. The V and J ends lost 4 bases and 5 bases, in that order; junction bases with no gene match: 7. The CDR3 DNA follows: TGTGCCAGCAGTTCTCGGGAGGCCGGGGAGACCCAGTACTTC. Translating it yields CASSSREAGETQYF.

V and J are TRBV18 and TRBJ2-2; possibly TRBD2 for D (6 bases). Germline-derived CDR1 and CDR2 are KGHSH and LQKENI. The V end lost 6 bases, the J end lost 4 bases, and 12 bases lay between the germline ends. This CDR3 contains 14 residues. CDR3 protein: CASSGGSSTGELFF. CDR3 coding DNA: TGTGCCAGCTCCGGGGGTAGCAGCACCGGGGAGCTGTTTTTT.

This chain links TRBV12-3 or TRBV12-4 with TRBJ1-2; 9 bases fit TRBD1. Losses at the gene ends were 5 bases for V and 1 base for J; bases not matched to a gene: 2. The CDR3 loop spans 14 amino acids. For the CDR3, the DNA is TGTGCCAGCAGTCGACAGGGGGTTAACTATGGCTACACCTTC. Translation: CASSRQGVNYGYTF.

This chain joins TRBV9 and TRBJ2-7; maybe TRBD1 (5 bases). The CDR3 loop spans 12 amino acids. V lost 4 bases to trimming and J lost 3 bases, with 8 bases between them. CDR1 is SGDLS and CDR2 is YYNGEE in the germline V gene. The CDR3 bases are TGTGCCAGCAGCTCAGGGAACTACGAGCAGTACTTC. Residues: CASSSGNYEQYF.

This clonotype was observed a handful of times. The CDR3 region has the DNA TGTGCCAGCAGCGAGAGTTACGAGCAGTACTTC. The encoded protein is CASSESYEQYF. The rearrangement links TRBV7-6 to TRBJ2-7; no firm D call. Germline V lookup: CDR1 SGHVS, CDR2 FNYEAQ. Trimming took off 5 bases at V and 4 bases at J, with 6 bases between the two ends. This CDR3 contains 11 residues.